This T cell receptor (beta chain) came from a study of CD8+ T cells in alopecia areata. Findings and caveats of the study: Lesional tissue from the scalp (especially in alopecia totalis/universalis) showed higher clonality than normal scalp. The study also sequences resident alphabeta T cells of normal skin in scalp samples.

Sorting of pooled cutaneous lymph node cells used CD4, CD8alpha, NKG2D, NKG2ACE and other markers. Worth noting for this clone: Its specificity is unknown. Gene names follow the mouse nomenclature.

Isolated RNA was reverse transcribed into cDNA used as the sequencing template. Here immunoSEQ multiplex PCR was the method, and the copy in TCRdb shows in-frame clones only, minus some. The specimen has 250,000 or so clones, none found just once. The sequencing sample was made of CD4+ T cells sorted from a lymph node. This TCR came from a C3H/HeJ mouse with alopecia areata. The strain's MHC type: H2-k.

The CDR3 DNA, read in part, is TGTGCCAGCAGTATACGGGGGGACTCC. Protein: CASSIRGDS. The entire CDR3 is CASSIRGDSDYTF. The chain recombines TRBV19 with TRBJ1-2; tentative D call: TRBD1 (5 bases). From the germline J gene comes the end of the CDR3, since the read stops 4 residues before it. The CDR3 covers 13 residues. Germline values: CDR1 FNHDT, CDR2 SITEND (reference sequence). V was cut by 1 base and J by 3 bases, with 7 bases left in between.